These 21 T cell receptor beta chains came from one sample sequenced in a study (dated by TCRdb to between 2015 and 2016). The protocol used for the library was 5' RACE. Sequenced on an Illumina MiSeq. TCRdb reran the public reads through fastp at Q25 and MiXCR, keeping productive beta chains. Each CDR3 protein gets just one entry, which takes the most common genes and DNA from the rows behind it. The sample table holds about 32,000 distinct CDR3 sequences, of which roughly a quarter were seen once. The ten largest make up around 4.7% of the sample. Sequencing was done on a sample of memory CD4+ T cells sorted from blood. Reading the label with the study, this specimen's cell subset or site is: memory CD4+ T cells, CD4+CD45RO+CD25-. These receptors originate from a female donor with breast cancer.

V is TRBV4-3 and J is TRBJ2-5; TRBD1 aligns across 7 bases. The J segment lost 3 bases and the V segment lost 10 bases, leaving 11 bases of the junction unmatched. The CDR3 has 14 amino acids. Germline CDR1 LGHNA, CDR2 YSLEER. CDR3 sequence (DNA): TGCGCCAACAACCAGGACAGGTCAAAAGAGACCCAGTACTTC. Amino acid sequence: CANNQDRSKETQYF.

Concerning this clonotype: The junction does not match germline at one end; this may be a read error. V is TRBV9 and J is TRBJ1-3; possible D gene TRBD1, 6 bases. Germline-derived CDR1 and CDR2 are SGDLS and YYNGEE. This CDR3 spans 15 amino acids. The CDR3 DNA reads TGTGCCAGCAGCGTTGAGGGGGTTCCTGCGGACACCATATGTTTT. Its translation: CASSVEGVPADTICF.

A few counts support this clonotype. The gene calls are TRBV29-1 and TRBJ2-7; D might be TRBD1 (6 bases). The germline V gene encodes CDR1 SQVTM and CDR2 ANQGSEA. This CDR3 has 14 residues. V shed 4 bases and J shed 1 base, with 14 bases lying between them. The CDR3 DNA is TGCAGCGTTGGGCAAAACAGGGATTCCTACGAGCAGTACTTC. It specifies CSVGQNRDSYEQYF.

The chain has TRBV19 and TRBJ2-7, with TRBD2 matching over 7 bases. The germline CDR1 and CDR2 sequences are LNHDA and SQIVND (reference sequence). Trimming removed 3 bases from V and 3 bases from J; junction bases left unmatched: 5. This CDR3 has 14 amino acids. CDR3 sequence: CASSMGSGDYEQYF. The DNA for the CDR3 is TGTGCCAGTAGTATGGGGAGCGGGGACTACGAGCAGTACTTC.

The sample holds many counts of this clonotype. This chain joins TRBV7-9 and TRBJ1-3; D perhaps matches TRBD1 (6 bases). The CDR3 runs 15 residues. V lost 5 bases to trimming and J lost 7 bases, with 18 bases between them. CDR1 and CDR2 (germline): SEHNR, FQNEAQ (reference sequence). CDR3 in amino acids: CASSPVGGTRNTIYF. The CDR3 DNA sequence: TGTGCCAGCAGCCCAGTAGGGGGGACTCGGAACACCATATATTTT. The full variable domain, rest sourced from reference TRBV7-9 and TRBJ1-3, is DTGVSQNPRHKITKRGQNVTFRCDPISEHNRLYWYRQTLGQGPEFLTYFQNEAQLEKSRLLSDRFSAERPKGSFSTLEIQRTEQGDSAMYLCASSPVGGTRNTIYFGEGSWLTVV.

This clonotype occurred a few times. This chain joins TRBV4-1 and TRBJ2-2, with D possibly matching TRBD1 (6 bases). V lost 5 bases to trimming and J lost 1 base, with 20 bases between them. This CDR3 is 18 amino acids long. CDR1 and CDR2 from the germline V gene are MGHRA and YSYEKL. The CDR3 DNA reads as TGCGCCAGCAGCAAAGGAAGCGCCGGGACATTGAACACCGGGGAGCTGTTTTTT. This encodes CASSKGSAGTLNTGELFF.

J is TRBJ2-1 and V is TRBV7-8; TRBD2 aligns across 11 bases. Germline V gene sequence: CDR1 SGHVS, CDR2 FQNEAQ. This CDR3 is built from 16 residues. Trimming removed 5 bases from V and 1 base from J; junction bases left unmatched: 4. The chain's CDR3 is CASSLIAGGSYNEQFF. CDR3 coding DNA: TGTGCCAGCAGCCTCATAGCGGGAGGGTCCTACAATGAGCAGTTCTTC.

CDR3 DNA sequence: TGTGCCAGCAGTAGGAAGACAGGGTACGAGCAGTACTTC. This sequence encodes CASSRKTGYEQYF. This chain joins TRBV27 and TRBJ2-7; 7 nucleotides align to TRBD1. The V gene's germline CDR1 is MNHEY and CDR2 SMNVEV (reference sequence). This CDR3 comprises 13 residues. V lost 5 bases to trimming and J lost 4 bases; unmatched junction nucleotides: 5.

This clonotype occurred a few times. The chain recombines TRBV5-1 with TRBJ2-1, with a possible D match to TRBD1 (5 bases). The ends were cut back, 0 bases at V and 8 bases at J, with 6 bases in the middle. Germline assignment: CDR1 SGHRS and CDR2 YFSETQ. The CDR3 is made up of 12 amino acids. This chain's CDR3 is CASSLEGDEQFF. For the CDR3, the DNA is TGCGCCAGCAGCTTGGAAGGGGATGAGCAGTTCTTC.

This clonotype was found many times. The CDR3 protein is CASSAKGGAYNEQFF. CDR3 DNA: TGTGCCAGCAGCGCTAAAGGGGGCGCCTACAATGAGCAGTTCTTC. The chain is built from TRBV7-9 and TRBJ2-1, with 7 bases fitting TRBD1. Losses at the gene ends were 5 bases for V and 2 bases for J; bases not matched to a gene: 6. The germline V gene has CDR1 SEHNR and CDR2 FQNEAQ (reference sequence). The CDR3 spans 15 residues.

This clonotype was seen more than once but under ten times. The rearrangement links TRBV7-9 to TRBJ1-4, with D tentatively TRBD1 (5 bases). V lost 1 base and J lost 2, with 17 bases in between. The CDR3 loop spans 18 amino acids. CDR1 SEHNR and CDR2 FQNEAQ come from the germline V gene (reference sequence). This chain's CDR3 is CASSLVPITGGTNEKLFF. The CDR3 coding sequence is TGTGCCAGCAGCTTAGTCCCCATTACCGGGGGGACTAATGAAAAACTGTTTTTT.

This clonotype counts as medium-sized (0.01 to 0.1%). The CDR3 protein is CASGGAGQPQHF. The CDR3 DNA reads TGTGCCAGCGGGGGGGCAGGGCAGCCCCAGCATTTT. The chain carries TRBV6-5 and TRBJ1-5, with a tentative D call TRBD1 (6 bases). V lost 8 bases, J lost 7 bases, and 12 bases lay in between. The CDR3 extends over 12 amino acids. Germline V gene data show CDR1 as MNHEY and CDR2 as SVGAGI.

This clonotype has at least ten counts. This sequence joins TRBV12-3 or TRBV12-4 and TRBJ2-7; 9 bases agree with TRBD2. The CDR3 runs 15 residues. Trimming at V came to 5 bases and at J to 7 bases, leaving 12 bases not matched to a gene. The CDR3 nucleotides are TGTGCCAGCAGTCCGCGACTAGCGGAGGGTATAGAGCAGTACTTC. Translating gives CASSPRLAEGIEQYF.

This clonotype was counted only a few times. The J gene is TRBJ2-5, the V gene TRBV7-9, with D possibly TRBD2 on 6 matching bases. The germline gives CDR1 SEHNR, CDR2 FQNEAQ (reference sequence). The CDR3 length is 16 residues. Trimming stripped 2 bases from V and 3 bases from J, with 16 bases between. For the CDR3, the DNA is TGTGCCAGCAGCTTAAGCGGAGGGCAGGAGGAAGAGACCCAGTACTTC. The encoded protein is CASSLSGGQEEETQYF.

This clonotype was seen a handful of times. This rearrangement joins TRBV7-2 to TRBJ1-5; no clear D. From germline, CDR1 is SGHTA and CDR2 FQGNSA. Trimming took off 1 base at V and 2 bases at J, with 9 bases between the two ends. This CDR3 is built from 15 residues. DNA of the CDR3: TGTGCCAGCAGCTTAGTAGAGGCGGGCAATCAGCCCCAGCATTTT. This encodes CASSLVEAGNQPQHF.

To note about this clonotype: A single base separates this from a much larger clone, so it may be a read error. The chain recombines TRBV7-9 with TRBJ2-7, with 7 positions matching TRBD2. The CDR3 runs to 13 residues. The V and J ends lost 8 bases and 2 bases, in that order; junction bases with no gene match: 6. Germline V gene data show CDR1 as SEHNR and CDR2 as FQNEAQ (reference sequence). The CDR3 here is CASGLLATYEQYF. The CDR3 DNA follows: TGTGCCAGCGGTTTACTAGCGACCTACGAGCAGTACTTC. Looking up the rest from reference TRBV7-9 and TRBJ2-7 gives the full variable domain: DTGVSQNPRHKITKRGQNVTFRCDPISEHNRLYWYRQTLGQGPEFLTYFQNEAQLEKSRLLSDRFSAERPKGSFSTLEIQRTEQGDSAMYLCASGLLATYEQYFGPGTRLTVT.

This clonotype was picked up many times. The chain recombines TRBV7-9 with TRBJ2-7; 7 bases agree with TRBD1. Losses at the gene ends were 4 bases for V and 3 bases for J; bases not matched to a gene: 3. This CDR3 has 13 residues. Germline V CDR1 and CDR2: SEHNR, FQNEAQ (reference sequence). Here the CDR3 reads CASSSGQLYEQYF. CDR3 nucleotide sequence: TGTGCCAGCAGCTCGGGACAGCTCTACGAGCAGTACTTC.

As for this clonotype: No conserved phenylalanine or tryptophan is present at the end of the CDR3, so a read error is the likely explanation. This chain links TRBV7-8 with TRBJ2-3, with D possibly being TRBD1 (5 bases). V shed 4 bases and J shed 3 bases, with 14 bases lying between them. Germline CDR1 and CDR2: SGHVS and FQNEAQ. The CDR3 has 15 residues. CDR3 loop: CASSWGEVETDTQYY. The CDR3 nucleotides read TGTGCCAGCAGCTGGGGCGAGGTCGAAACAGATACGCAGTATTAT.

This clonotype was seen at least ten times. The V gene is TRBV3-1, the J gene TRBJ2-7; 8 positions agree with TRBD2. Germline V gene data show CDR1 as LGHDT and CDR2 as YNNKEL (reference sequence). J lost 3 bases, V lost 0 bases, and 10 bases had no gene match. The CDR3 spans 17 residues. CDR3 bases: TGTGCCAGCAGCCAAGATACTCGAGCGGGAGTATTCTACGAGCAGTACTTC. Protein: CASSQDTRAGVFYEQYF.

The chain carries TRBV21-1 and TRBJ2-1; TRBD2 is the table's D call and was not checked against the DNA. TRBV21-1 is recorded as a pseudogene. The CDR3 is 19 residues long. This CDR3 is CASSRGGTSGRAGYNEQFF. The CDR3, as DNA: TGTGCCAGCAGCCGCGGGGGGACTAGCGGGAGGGCCGGCTACAATGAGCAGTTCTTC.

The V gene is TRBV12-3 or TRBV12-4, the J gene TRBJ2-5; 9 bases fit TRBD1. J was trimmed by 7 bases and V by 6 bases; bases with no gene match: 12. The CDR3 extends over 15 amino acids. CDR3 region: CASSPGQGLFLTQYF. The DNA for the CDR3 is TGTGCCAGCAGCCCGGGACAGGGACTTTTTTTGACCCAGTACTTC.